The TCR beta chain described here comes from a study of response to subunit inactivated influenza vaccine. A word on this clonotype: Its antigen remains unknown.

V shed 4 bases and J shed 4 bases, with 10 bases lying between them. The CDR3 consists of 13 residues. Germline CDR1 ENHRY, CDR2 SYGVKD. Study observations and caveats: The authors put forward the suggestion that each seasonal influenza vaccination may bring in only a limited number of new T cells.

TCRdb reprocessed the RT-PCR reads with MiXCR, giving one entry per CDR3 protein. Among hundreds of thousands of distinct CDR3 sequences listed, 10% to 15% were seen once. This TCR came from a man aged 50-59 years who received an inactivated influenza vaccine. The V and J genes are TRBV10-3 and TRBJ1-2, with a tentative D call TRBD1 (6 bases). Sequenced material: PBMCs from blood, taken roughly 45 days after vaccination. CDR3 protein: CAISGGAAYGYTF. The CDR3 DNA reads TGTGCCATCAGTGGGGGGGCTGCCTATGGCTACACCTTC.